This T cell receptor (beta chain) was obtained from a study of blood T cell repertoires in COVID-19. Study as a whole: Some COVID-19 samples were acute and others convalescent; all came from the United States, Italy and Spain. T cells, B-cell-depleted T cells, or PBMCs supplied cDNA or gDNA.

The CDR3 length is 13 residues. The V gene's germline CDR1 is KGHSH and CDR2 LQKENI. Unmatched junction bases numbered 7, after V lost 6 bases and J lost 8 bases. Authors' processing steps: How many nucleated cells were present was estimated from reference gene primer amplification. The assay was immunoSEQ multiplex PCR, and TCRdb's table has in-frame clones only and misses some. V, J and clone size were drawn from that table, and D and trimming were deduced from the DNA. The table has 200,000 to 250,000 clones, around four fifths seen once. The sample consisted of peripheral blood. The source is a woman older than 75 with active or convalescent COVID-19. This rearrangement joins TRBV18 to TRBJ1-5, with 7 bases lining up with TRBD1. The CDR3 nucleotides read TGTGCCAGCTCGAAACAGGGGTCTGAGCCCCAGCATTTT. Translated: CASSKQGSEPQHF. The full variable domain, completed using reference TRBV18 and TRBJ1-5, is NAGVMQNPRHLVRRRGQEARLRCSPMKGHSHVYWYRQLPEEGLKFMVYLQKENIIDESGMPKERFSAEFPKEGPSILRIQQVVRGDSAAYFCASSKQGSEPQHFGDGTRLSIL.